This TCR beta chain was sequenced for a study of PD-1 blockade in classical Hodgkin lymphoma. Study overall: Nivolumab was given intravenously to patients at 3 mg/kg every 2 weeks. Study conclusions and caveats: The study found complete responders had baseline diversity similar to newly diagnosed patients.

Concerning this clone itself: Antigen specificity is unknown.

All the patients suffered relapse after autologous stem cell transplantation, and brentuximab vedotin exposure differed. Progressive disease, partial response or complete response was each patient's best response. Between the trimmed V and J ends, which lost 2 bases and 4 bases, there was a span of 12 bases. The CDR3 has 14 residues. Germline lookup yields CDR1 SGHDT and CDR2 YYEEEE. Generated by immunoSEQ multiplex PCR, the TCRdb table keeps only in-frame clones and is missing some. Of about 21,000 clones detected, around 70% appear once; the ten largest clones hold 20% to 25%. The chain links TRBV5-6 to TRBJ1-2; a weak D match, TRBD1 (6 bases). The source of this sequence is a human donor with classical Hodgkin lymphoma. The sequences come from peripheral blood mononuclear cells (PBMCs), collected at baseline. CDR3 in DNA: TGTGCCAGCAGCTTAGAACAGGGAATCTATGGCTACACCTTC. This sequence encodes CASSLEQGIYGYTF.